This passage covers 26 T cell receptor beta chains from one sample sequenced in a study of cytomegalovirus exposure and HLA in healthy donors. PCR employed 60 Vbeta and 13 Jbeta primers. Repertoires were generated with immunoSEQ multiplex PCR, while TCRdb's copy carries only in-frame clones and drops some. In the table there are about 270,000 clones, 86% of which are singletons. The sample consisted of PBMCs. The source is a man aged 40-49 years in good health and CMV-seropositive.

The J gene is TRBJ2-1, the V gene TRBV7-8, with D unclear. CDR3 length: 11 residues. Germline CDR1 reads SGHVS; CDR2 reads FQNEAQ. V was pared by 5 bases and J by 8 bases, with 7 bases between. This CDR3 is CASSISDEQFF. DNA for the CDR3: TGTGCCAGCAGCATAAGCGATGAGCAGTTCTTC. The full variable domain, completed using reference TRBV7-8 and TRBJ2-1, is GAGVSQSPRYKVAKRGQDVALRCDPISGHVSLFWYQQALGQGPEFLTYFQNEAQLDKSGLPSDRFFAERPEGSVSTLKIQRTQQEDSAVYLCASSISDEQFFGPGTRLTVL.

This chain uses TRBV28 with TRBJ2-5; 7 bases match TRBD1. CDR3 length: 19 amino acids. J lost 0 bases, V lost 1 base, and 14 bases had no gene match. CDR1 is MDHEN, CDR2 SYDVKM, per germline. Here the CDR3 DNA reads TGTGCCAGCAGTTTATATAAGGCACAGGGGCTTTGGTACCAAGAGACCCAGTACTTC. It is translated as CASSLYKAQGLWYQETQYF.

This chain joins TRBV19 and TRBJ2-5; possibly TRBD1 for D (7 bases). The germline gives CDR1 LNHDA, CDR2 SQIVND (reference sequence). The germline V and J ends were trimmed by 5 bases and 0 bases, with 16 bases remaining between them. CDR3 length: 16 amino acids. CDR3 coding DNA: TGTGCCAGTAGTCCCTGGAGGGGGCGGGACCAAGAGACCCAGTACTTC. Its protein is CASSPWRGRDQETQYF.

The rearrangement links TRBV7-9 to TRBJ2-1; 10 bases line up with TRBD2. The CDR3 loop spans 15 amino acids. Germline-derived CDR1 and CDR2 are SEHNR and FQNEAQ (reference sequence). Trimming cost V 1 base and J 5 bases; bases outside gene matches: 2. In DNA, the CDR3 is TGTGCCAGCAGCTTAGGGACTAGCGGCCACAATGAGCAGTTCTTC. Translated: CASSLGTSGHNEQFF.

The rearrangement joins TRBV18 to TRBJ1-2; no firm D call. Germline assignment: CDR1 KGHSH and CDR2 LQKENI. There are 14 residues in the CDR3. V was pared by 4 bases and J by 0 bases, with 9 bases between. This CDR3 is CASSRSAANYGYTF. The DNA of the CDR3 is TGTGCCAGCTCACGGAGTGCAGCTAACTATGGCTACACCTTC.

The chain recombines TRBV19 with TRBJ2-7; a possible D gene is TRBD1 (6 bases). The V end was cut by 5 bases, the J end by 3 bases, with 14 bases between. In germline, CDR1 is LNHDA, CDR2 SQIVND (reference sequence). The CDR3 is 14 residues long. The CDR3 reads CASSDAGTLYEQYF. The CDR3 DNA reads TGTGCCAGTAGTGACGCTGGGACACTCTACGAGCAGTACTTC.

This chain uses TRBV15 with TRBJ1-1; D is ambiguous. Trimming shortened V by 1 base and J by 7 bases, and 7 bases separated the two germline ends. The CDR3 is 12 amino acids. Germline V gene sequence: CDR1 LNHNV, CDR2 YYDKDF (reference sequence). The CDR3 coding sequence is TGTGCCACCAGCAGAGCTAGCAGTGAAGCTTTCTTT. Its translation is CATSRASSEAFF.

Comments on this clone: This CDR3 is also generated by other DNA sequences in the sample. The chain's CDR3 is CASSRDRNTEAFF. The CDR3 nucleotides read TGCGCCAGCAGTCGCGACAGGAACACTGAAGCTTTCTTT. The gene calls are TRBV10-1 and TRBJ1-1; tentative D call: TRBD1 (5 bases). This CDR3 contains 13 residues. V was trimmed by 5 bases and J by 1 base, leaving 8 bases between them. Germline lookup yields CDR1 WNHNN and CDR2 SYGVQD (reference sequence).

The chain employs TRBV9 and TRBJ2-7; a possible D gene is TRBD2 (6 bases). Germline V gene sequence: CDR1 SGDLS, CDR2 YYNGEE. Trimming pared 5 bases from V and 2 bases from J, leaving 17 bases between. The CDR3 is 15 amino acids. CDR3 sequence: CASSDGGYGTYEQYF. DNA of the CDR3: TGTGCCAGCAGTGACGGGGGATACGGTACCTACGAGCAGTACTTC.

The gene calls are TRBV18 and TRBJ2-7; 8 bases match TRBD1. Losses at the gene ends were 3 bases for V and 3 bases for J; bases not matched to a gene: 4. Germline V gene data show CDR1 as KGHSH and CDR2 as LQKENI. The CDR3 has 14 residues. CDR3 in DNA: TGTGCCAGCTCACCGGGACAGGCCCTCTACGAGCAGTACTTC. Its translation: CASSPGQALYEQYF.

J is TRBJ2-7 and V is TRBV7-8, with TRBD1 identical over 10 bases. Germline assignment: CDR1 SGHVS and CDR2 FQNEAQ. The CDR3 runs 16 residues. V lost 0 bases and J lost 4; bases outside the gene matches: 6. The CDR3 region has the DNA TGTGCCAGCAGCTTAGCGGGACAGGGGTGGGAATACGAGCAGTACTTC. It yields the protein CASSLAGQGWEYEQYF. Full variable domain (remainder filled in from reference TRBV7-8 and TRBJ2-7): GAGVSQSPRYKVAKRGQDVALRCDPISGHVSLFWYQQALGQGPEFLTYFQNEAQLDKSGLPSDRFFAERPEGSVSTLKIQRTQQEDSAVYLCASSLAGQGWEYEQYFGPGTRLTVT.

The chain links TRBV5-1 to TRBJ2-5; 10 nucleotides line up with TRBD2. In germline, CDR1 is SGHRS, CDR2 YFSETQ. The CDR3 runs to 13 residues. Trimming removed 5 bases from V and 12 bases from J; junction bases left unmatched: 10. The CDR3 DNA reads TGCGCCAGCAGGGCTAGCGGGAGAGGGCGAGAGTACTTC. Protein sequence: CASRASGRGREYF.

The chain couples TRBV28 to TRBJ1-5; TRBD1 matches at 7 bases. Losses at the gene ends were 2 bases for V and 6 bases for J; bases not matched to a gene: 4. The CDR3 sequence is 14 residues long. In germline, CDR1 is MDHEN, CDR2 SYDVKM. CDR3 residues: CASSLRGGSQPQHF. DNA for the CDR3: TGTGCCAGCAGTTTAAGAGGGGGCAGTCAGCCCCAGCATTTT.

The chain is built from TRBV19 and TRBJ2-5, with TRBD1 identical over 7 bases. The CDR3 has 13 residues. Germline V gene lookup returns CDR1 LNHDA and CDR2 SQIVND (reference sequence). Trimming cost V 7 bases and J 5 bases; bases outside gene matches: 7. The CDR3 sequence: CASNIGGRETQYF. Written as DNA, the CDR3 is TGTGCCAGTAACATAGGGGGCCGGGAGACCCAGTACTTC.

This clone was recorded a few times. This chain connects TRBV19 to TRBJ2-1; 7 nucleotides match TRBD1. This CDR3 is 15 amino acids long. With V trimmed by 7 bases and J by 5 bases, 11 bases remained unmatched. CDR1 is LNHDA and CDR2 is SQIVND in the germline V gene (reference sequence). CDR3 nucleotides: TGTGCCAGTACCACTACAGGGGTAAGCGACAATGAGCAGTTCTTC. It specifies CASTTTGVSDNEQFF.

This chain joins TRBV4-2 and TRBJ2-7, with a tentative D call TRBD2 (8 bases). Trimming removed 0 bases at V and 2 bases at J, with 14 bases between. CDR3 length equals 16 residues. Looked up from germline, CDR1 is LGHNA and CDR2 is YNFKEQ. CDR3 nucleotide sequence: TGTGCCAGCAGCCAAGAGAACGGGAGGGGGCCCTACGAGCAGTACTTC. This translates into CASSQENGRGPYEQYF.

Worth noting for this clone: In the same sample, other DNA sequences code for this CDR3. This rearrangement joins TRBV2 to TRBJ2-1; 9 bases agree with TRBD1. The CDR3 loop spans 15 amino acids. In germline, CDR1 is SNHLY, CDR2 FYNNEI. J was trimmed by 3 bases and V by 4 bases; bases with no gene match: 4. The CDR3 coding sequence is TGTGCCAGCAGTGCGGACAGGGGTAGCTACAATGAGCAGTTCTTC. It is translated as CASSADRGSYNEQFF.

This sequence joins TRBV27 and TRBJ2-7, with TRBD1 identical over 11 bases. The V gene's germline CDR1 is MNHEY and CDR2 SMNVEV (reference sequence). V lost 7 bases and J lost 6; bases outside the gene matches: 5. This CDR3 comprises 13 residues. The CDR3 DNA is TGTGCCAGCAACGGACAGGGGGCGAGCGAGCAGTACTTC. The encoded protein is CASNGQGASEQYF.

The chain recombines TRBV28 with TRBJ2-7; no reliable D call. The CDR3 is 14 residues long. Per germline, CDR1 MDHEN and CDR2 SYDVKM. V lost 6 bases and J lost 1, with 13 bases in between. In nucleotides, the CDR3 is TGTGCCAGCAGGCGGCCTCAAGATTCCTACGAGCAGTACTTC. Encoded protein: CASRRPQDSYEQYF. Variable domain in full (rest from reference TRBV28 and TRBJ2-7): DVKVTQSSRYLVKRTGEKVFLECVQDMDHENMFWYRQDPGLGLRLIYFSYDVKMKEKGDIPEGYSVSREKKERFSLILESASTNQTSMYLCASRRPQDSYEQYFGPGTRLTVT.

Turning to this clone: Other DNA variants within this sample encode the same CDR3. The V call is TRBV28, the J call TRBJ2-1; 14 bases match TRBD2. The CDR3 has 15 residues. V lost 6 bases to trimming and J lost 7 bases; unmatched junction nucleotides: 5. Germline CDR1 reads MDHEN; CDR2 reads SYDVKM. The CDR3 nucleotides are TGTGCCAGCAGCCGAGGGACTAGCGGGAGTAATGAGCAGTTCTTC. Protein sequence: CASSRGTSGSNEQFF.

This clone has only one observation. The chain uses TRBV28 and TRBJ2-1; D unclear. The CDR3 spans 11 residues. CDR1 is MDHEN, CDR2 SYDVKM, per germline. V lost 3 bases and J lost 7, with 4 bases in between. The CDR3 spells CASSFQNEQFF. The CDR3 DNA follows: TGTGCCAGCAGTTTCCAGAATGAGCAGTTCTTC.

CDR3 sequence (DNA): TGCGCCAGCAGCTCAACCTCGGGACAGGGAACTGACGAGCAGTACTTC. This translates into CASSSTSGQGTDEQYF. The rearrangement uses TRBV5-1 and TRBJ2-7, with 9 bases identical to TRBD1. The V and J ends lost 3 bases and 5 bases, in that order; junction bases with no gene match: 12. CDR1 is SGHRS, CDR2 YFSETQ, per germline. The CDR3 is made up of 16 amino acids.

This chain uses TRBV6-1 with TRBJ1-1; a possible D gene is TRBD1 (5 bases). The V gene lost 3 bases and the J gene lost 6 bases, with 17 bases spanning the gap. CDR1 is MNHNS and CDR2 is SASEGT in the germline V gene. This CDR3 has 15 amino acids. The CDR3 sequence is CASSELDWGGPEAFF. CDR3 nucleotide sequence: TGTGCCAGCAGTGAGTTGGACTGGGGGGGACCTGAAGCTTTCTTT.

This clone was picked up one time. The chain has TRBV5-1 and TRBJ2-2; 9 bases line up with TRBD1. V lost 1 base and J lost 7; bases outside the gene matches: 5. Germline assignment: CDR1 SGHRS and CDR2 YFSETQ. The CDR3 extends over 15 amino acids. CDR3 sequence (DNA): TGCGCCAGCAGCTTGTTGGGACAGGGATTCGGGGAGCTGTTTTTT. Its protein product is CASSLLGQGFGELFF.

The chain couples TRBV2 to TRBJ2-1; 7 nucleotides match TRBD2. CDR3 length equals 13 residues. Germline loops: CDR1 SNHLY, CDR2 FYNNEI. J lost 12 bases, V lost 3 bases, and 8 bases had no gene match. CDR3 sequence reads: CASSEEYGGRQFF. Here the CDR3 DNA reads TGTGCCAGCAGTGAGGAGTACGGCGGGAGGCAGTTCTTC.

The gene calls are TRBV29-1 and TRBJ2-2; weak D call: TRBD2 (6 bases). This CDR3 spans 16 amino acids. The ends were cut back, 4 bases at V and 0 bases at J, with 15 bases in the middle. CDR1 and CDR2 (germline): SQVTM, ANQGSEA. The CDR3, as DNA: TGCAGCGTTGTAGCGCCCGGGAGAGCGAACACCGGGGAGCTGTTTTTT. Translating gives CSVVAPGRANTGELFF.